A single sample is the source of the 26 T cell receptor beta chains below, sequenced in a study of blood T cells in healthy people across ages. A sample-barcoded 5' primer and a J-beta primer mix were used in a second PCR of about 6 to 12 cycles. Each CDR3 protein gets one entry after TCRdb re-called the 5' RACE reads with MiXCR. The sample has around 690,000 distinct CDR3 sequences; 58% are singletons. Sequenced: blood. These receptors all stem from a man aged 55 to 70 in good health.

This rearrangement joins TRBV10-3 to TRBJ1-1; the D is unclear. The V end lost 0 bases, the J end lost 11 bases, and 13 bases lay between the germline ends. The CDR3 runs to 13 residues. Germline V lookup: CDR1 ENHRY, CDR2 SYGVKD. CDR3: CAISESLGPGAFF. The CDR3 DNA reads TGTGCCATCAGTGAGTCGTTAGGACCGGGGGCTTTCTTT.

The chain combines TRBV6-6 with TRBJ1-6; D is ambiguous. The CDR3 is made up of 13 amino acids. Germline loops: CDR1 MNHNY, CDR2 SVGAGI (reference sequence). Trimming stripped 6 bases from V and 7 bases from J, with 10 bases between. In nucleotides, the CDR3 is TGTGCCAGCAGCCATAAAGAGAATTCACCCCTCCACTTT. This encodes CASSHKENSPLHF.

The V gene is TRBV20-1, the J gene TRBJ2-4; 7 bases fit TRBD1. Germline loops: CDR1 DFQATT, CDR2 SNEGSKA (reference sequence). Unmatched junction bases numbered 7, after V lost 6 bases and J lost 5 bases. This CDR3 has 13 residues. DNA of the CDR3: TGCAGTGCCCCAAGAGGGGGCCAAAACATTCAGTACTTC. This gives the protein CSAPRGGQNIQYF.

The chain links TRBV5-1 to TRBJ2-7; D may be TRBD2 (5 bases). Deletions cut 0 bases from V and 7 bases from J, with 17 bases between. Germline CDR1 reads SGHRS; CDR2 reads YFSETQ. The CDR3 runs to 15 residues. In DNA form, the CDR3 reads TGCGCCAGCAGCTTGGGCGGAATTTCAACGGGGGAGCAGTACTTC. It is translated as CASSLGGISTGEQYF. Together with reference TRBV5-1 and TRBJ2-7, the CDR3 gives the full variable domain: KAGVTQTPRYLIKTRGQQVTLSCSPISGHRSVSWYQQTPGQGLQFLFEYFSETQRNKGNFPGRFSGRQFSNSRSEMNVSTLELGDSALYLCASSLGGISTGEQYFGPGTRLTVT.

The CDR3 DNA reads as TGTGCCAGTTTTCCCGGGACCTTGAACACTGAAGCTTTCTTT. This translates into CASFPGTLNTEAFF. The chain is built from TRBV19 and TRBJ1-1, with D possibly being TRBD1 (5 bases). The CDR3 sequence is 14 residues long. V lost 8 bases to trimming and J lost 0 bases, with 13 bases between them. Germline V gene sequence: CDR1 LNHDA, CDR2 SQIVND (reference sequence).

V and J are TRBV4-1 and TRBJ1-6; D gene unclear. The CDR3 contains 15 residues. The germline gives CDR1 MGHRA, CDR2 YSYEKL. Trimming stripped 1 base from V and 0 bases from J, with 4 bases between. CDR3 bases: TGCGCCAGCAGCCAAGCGAGCTCCTATAATTCACCCCTCCACTTT. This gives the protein CASSQASSYNSPLHF.

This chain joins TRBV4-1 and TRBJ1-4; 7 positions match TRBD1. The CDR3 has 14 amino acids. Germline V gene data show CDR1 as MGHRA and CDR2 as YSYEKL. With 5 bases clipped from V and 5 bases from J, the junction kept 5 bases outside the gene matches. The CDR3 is CASSFRGANEKLFF. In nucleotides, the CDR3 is TGCGCCAGCAGCTTCAGGGGGGCAAATGAAAAACTGTTTTTT.

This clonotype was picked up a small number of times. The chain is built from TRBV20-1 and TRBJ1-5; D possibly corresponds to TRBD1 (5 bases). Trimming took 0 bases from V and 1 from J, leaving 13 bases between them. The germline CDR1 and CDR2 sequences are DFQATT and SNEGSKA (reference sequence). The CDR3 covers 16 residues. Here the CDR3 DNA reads TGCAGTGCTAGAGATTTAGGGAAGGGGAGCAATCAGCCCCAGCATTTT. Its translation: CSARDLGKGSNQPQHF.

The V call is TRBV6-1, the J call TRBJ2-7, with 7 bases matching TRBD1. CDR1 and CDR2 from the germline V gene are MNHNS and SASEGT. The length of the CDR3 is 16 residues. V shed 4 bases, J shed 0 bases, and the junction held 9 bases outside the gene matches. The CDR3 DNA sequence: TGTGCCAGCAGTGGTCCTAGGACAGGTAGCTCCTACGAGCAGTACTTC. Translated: CASSGPRTGSSYEQYF.

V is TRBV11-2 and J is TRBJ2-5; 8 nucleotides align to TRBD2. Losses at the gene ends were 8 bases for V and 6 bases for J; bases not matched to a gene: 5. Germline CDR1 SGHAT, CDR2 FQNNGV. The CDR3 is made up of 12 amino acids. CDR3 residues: CASARGGQTQYF. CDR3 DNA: TGTGCCAGCGCACGGGGGGGCCAGACCCAGTACTTC.

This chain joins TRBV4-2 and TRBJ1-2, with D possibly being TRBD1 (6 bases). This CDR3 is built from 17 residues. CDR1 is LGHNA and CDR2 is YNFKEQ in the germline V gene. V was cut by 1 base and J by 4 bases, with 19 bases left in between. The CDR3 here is CASSQGAGASSGYGYTF. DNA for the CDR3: TGTGCCAGCAGCCAAGGGGCAGGGGCATCCTCCGGCTATGGCTACACCTTC.

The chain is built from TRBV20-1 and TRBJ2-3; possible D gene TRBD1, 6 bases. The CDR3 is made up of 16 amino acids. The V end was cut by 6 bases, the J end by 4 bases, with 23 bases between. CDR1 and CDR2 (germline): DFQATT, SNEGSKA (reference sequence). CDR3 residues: CSASPTGNLIADTQYF. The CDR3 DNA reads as TGCAGTGCCTCTCCAACAGGGAACTTGATAGCAGATACGCAGTATTTT.

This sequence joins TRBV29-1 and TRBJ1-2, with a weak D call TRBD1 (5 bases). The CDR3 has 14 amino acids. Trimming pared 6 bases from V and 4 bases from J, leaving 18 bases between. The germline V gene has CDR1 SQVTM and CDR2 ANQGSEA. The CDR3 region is CSVGGAYWSYGYTF. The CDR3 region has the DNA TGCAGCGTCGGAGGGGCCTACTGGAGCTATGGCTACACCTTC.

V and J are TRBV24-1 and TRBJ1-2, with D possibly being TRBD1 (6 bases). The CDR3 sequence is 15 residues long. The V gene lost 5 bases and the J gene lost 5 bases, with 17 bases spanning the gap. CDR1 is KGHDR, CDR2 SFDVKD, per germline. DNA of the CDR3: TGTGCCACCAGTGGACCGGGGGACAACTTATATGGCTACACCTTC. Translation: CATSGPGDNLYGYTF.

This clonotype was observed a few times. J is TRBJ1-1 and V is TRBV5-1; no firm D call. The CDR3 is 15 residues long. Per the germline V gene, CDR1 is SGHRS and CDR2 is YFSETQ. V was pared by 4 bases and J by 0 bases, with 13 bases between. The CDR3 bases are TGCGCCAGCAGCCCCTCGGGTTTCATGAACACTGAAGCTTTCTTT. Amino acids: CASSPSGFMNTEAFF.

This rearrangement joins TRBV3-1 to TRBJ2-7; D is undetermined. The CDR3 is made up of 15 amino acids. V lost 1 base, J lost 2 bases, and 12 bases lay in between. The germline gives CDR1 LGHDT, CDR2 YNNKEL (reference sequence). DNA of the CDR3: TGTGCCAGCAGCCAAGGTCGCGCGGAAACCTACGAGCAGTACTTC. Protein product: CASSQGRAETYEQYF.

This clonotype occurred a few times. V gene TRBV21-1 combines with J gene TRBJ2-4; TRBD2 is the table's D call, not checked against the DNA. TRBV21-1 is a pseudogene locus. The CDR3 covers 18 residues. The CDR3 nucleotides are TGTGCCAGCAGCTTACTAGCGGGGGGGCCTCCTGCCAAAAACATTCAGTACTTC. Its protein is CASSLLAGGPPAKNIQYF.

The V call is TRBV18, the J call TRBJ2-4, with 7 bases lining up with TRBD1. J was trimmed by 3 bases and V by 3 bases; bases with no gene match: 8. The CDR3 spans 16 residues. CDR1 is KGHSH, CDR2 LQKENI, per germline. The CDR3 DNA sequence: TGTGCCAGCTCACCGACAGGGTGGATGGACAAAAACATTCAGTACTTC. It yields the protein CASSPTGWMDKNIQYF.

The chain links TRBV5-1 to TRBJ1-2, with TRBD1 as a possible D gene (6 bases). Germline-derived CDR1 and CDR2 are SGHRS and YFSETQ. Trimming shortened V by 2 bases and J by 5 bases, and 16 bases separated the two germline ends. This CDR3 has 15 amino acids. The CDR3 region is CASSLRRGAHYGYTF. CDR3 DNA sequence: TGCGCCAGCAGCTTACGGCGGGGGGCGCATTATGGCTACACCTTC. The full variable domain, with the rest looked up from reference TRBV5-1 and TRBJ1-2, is KAGVTQTPRYLIKTRGQQVTLSCSPISGHRSVSWYQQTPGQGLQFLFEYFSETQRNKGNFPGRFSGRQFSNSRSEMNVSTLELGDSALYLCASSLRRGAHYGYTFGSGTRLTVV.

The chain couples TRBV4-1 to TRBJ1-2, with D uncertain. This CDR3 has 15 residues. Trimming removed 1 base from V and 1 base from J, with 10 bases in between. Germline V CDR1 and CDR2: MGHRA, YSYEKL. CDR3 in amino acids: CASSQAASDNYGYTF. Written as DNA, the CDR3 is TGCGCCAGCAGCCAAGCAGCGTCCGATAACTATGGCTACACCTTC.

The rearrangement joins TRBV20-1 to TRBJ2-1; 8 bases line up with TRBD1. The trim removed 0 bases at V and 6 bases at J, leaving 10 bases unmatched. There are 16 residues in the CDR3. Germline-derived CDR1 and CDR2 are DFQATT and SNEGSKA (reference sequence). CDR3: CSARDSRQGAANEQFF. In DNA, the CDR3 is TGCAGTGCTAGAGACTCGCGGCAGGGGGCGGCCAATGAGCAGTTCTTC.

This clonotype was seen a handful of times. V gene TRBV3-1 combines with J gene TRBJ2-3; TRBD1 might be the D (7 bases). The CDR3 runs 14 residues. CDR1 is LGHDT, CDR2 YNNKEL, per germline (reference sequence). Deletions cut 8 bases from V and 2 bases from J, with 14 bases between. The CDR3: CASGAGQPTDTQYF. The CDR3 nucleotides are TGTGCCAGCGGGGCGGGACAGCCCACAGATACGCAGTATTTT.

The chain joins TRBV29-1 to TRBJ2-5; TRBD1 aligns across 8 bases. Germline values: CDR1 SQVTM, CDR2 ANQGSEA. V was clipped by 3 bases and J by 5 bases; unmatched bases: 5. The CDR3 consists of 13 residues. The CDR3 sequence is CSVDQGAQETQYF. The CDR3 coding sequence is TGCAGCGTTGATCAGGGGGCGCAGGAGACCCAGTACTTC.

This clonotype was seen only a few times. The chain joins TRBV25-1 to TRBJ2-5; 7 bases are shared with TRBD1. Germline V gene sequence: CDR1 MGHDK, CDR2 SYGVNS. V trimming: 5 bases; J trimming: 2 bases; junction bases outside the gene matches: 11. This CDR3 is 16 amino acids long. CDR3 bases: TGTGCCAGCAGTCGTATACAGGGGTCCGGACAAGAGACCCAGTACTTC. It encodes CASSRIQGSGQETQYF.

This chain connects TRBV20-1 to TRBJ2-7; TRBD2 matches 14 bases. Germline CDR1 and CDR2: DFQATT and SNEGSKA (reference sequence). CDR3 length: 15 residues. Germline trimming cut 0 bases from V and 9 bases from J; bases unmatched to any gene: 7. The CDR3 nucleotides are TGCAGTGCTAGAGATGGACTCGGACTAGCGGGGGGGCAGTACTTC. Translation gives CSARDGLGLAGGQYF.

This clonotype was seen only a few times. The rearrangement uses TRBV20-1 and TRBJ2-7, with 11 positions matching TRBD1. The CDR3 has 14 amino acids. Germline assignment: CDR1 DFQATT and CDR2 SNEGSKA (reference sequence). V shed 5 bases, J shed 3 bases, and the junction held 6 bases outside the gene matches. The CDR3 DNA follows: TGCAGTGCTGAGAGGACAGGGGGCCTCTACGAGCAGTACTTC. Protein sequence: CSAERTGGLYEQYF.